These 16 T cell receptor beta chains share one sample of origin, sequenced in a study of early T cells in non-severe SARS-CoV-2 infection. TCRdb passed the 5' RACE reads through MiXCR, listing each CDR3 protein once. This sample has 55,000 to 75,000 distinct CDR3 sequences, with approximately 6% found just once. The input for sequencing was whole blood, taken at baseline. These receptors came from an adult who was a healthcare worker with PCR-confirmed SARS-CoV-2 infection or an uninfected control (not recorded which).

This clonotype has at least ten counts. V and J are TRBV29-1 and TRBJ1-1; 7 bases agree with TRBD1. This CDR3 has 11 residues. The germline V gene has CDR1 SQVTM and CDR2 ANQGSEA. The V segment lost 7 bases and the J segment 6 bases; nucleotides outside the gene matches: 5. CDR3 DNA: TGCAGCGGACAGGGACAATCTGAAGCTTTCTTT. Protein sequence: CSGQGQSEAFF.

The V and J genes are TRBV20-1 and TRBJ2-3; TRBD1 matches at 8 bases. V was pared by 5 bases and J by 4 bases, with 11 bases of the junction left unmatched. The germline gives CDR1 DFQATT, CDR2 SNEGSKA (reference sequence). The CDR3 is 15 residues long. The CDR3 DNA follows: TGCAGTGCTGGGGGCGCCATACAGGGGGCAGATACGCAGTATTTT. Its translation: CSAGGAIQGADTQYF.

This clonotype was seen repeatedly, ten times or more. V usage is TRBV20-1 and J usage is TRBJ2-7; no clear D. The CDR3 is made up of 14 amino acids. In germline, CDR1 is DFQATT, CDR2 SNEGSKA (reference sequence). The V gene lost 6 bases and the J gene lost 3 bases, with 18 bases spanning the gap. The chain's CDR3 is CSAQFLALNYEQYF. CDR3 nucleotide sequence: TGCAGTGCACAGTTCTTGGCCCTTAACTACGAGCAGTACTTC.

The chain couples TRBV18 to TRBJ2-7, with 7 positions matching TRBD1. Looked up from germline, CDR1 is KGHSH and CDR2 is LQKENI. The ends lost 3 bases at V and 5 bases at J; junction bases unmatched: 4. This CDR3 is 13 amino acids long. The CDR3 DNA sequence: TGTGCCAGCTCACCCAGGGGACAGAACGAGCAGTACTTC. Amino acids: CASSPRGQNEQYF.

There are a few counts of this clonotype. This chain links TRBV18 with TRBJ1-4; D gene ambiguous. The germline V gene encodes CDR1 KGHSH and CDR2 LQKENI. The CDR3 covers 16 residues. V lost 3 bases to trimming and J lost 5 bases, with 16 bases between them. Here the CDR3 reads CASSPGRRSLNEKLFF. The CDR3, as DNA: TGTGCCAGCTCACCGGGCAGGCGAAGCTTAAATGAAAAACTGTTTTTT.

The chain has TRBV4-1 and TRBJ2-1, with 11 positions matching TRBD2. Germline assignment: CDR1 MGHRA and CDR2 YSYEKL. V was pared by 1 base and J by 9 bases, with 8 bases of the junction left unmatched. This CDR3 has 16 amino acids. Here the CDR3 DNA reads TGCGCCAGCAGCCAAGTAGCACTAGCGGGAGTAGGTGAGCAGTTCTTC. This translates into CASSQVALAGVGEQFF.

This sequence joins TRBV20-1 and TRBJ1-2; tentative D call: TRBD1 (6 bases). This CDR3 spans 14 amino acids. Germline assignment: CDR1 DFQATT and CDR2 SNEGSKA (reference sequence). Trimming cost V 0 bases and J 4 bases, with 12 bases left between them. The CDR3 DNA reads TGCAGTGCTAGAGAGGGGGCGCGTTCCTATGGCTACACCTTC. Its translation is CSAREGARSYGYTF.

This clonotype has at least ten counts. This chain connects TRBV20-1 to TRBJ2-1; D is possibly TRBD1 or TRBD2 (5 bases each). The CDR3 contains 16 residues. Germline CDR1 DFQATT, CDR2 SNEGSKA (reference sequence). The V gene lost 4 bases and the J gene lost 5 bases, with 21 bases spanning the gap. The CDR3 bases are TGCAGTGCTATGTCCGGCGGTGGGGGAGTGAACAATGAGCAGTTCTTC. It codes for CSAMSGGGGVNNEQFF.

This clonotype was seen repeatedly, ten times or more. This rearrangement joins TRBV20-1 to TRBJ1-4, with D unclear. The germline gives CDR1 DFQATT, CDR2 SNEGSKA (reference sequence). V shed 1 base and J shed 4 bases, with 4 bases lying between them. The CDR3 has 12 residues. The CDR3 loop reads CSARGGNEKLFF. DNA for the CDR3: TGCAGTGCTAGAGGGGGTAATGAAAAACTGTTTTTT.

This clonotype has at least ten counts. The rearrangement links TRBV20-1 to TRBJ2-7; no reliable D call. CDR1 and CDR2 from the germline V gene are DFQATT and SNEGSKA (reference sequence). The CDR3 loop spans 12 amino acids. V lost 1 base and J lost 5, with 9 bases in between. The CDR3 nucleotides read TGCAGTGCTAGAGGTCGGGCAGACGAGCAGTACTTC. Translation gives CSARGRADEQYF.

This clonotype was seen repeatedly, ten times or more. The chain couples TRBV27 to TRBJ1-4; D ambiguous. This CDR3 has 13 amino acids. Germline V gene sequence: CDR1 MNHEY, CDR2 SMNVEV (reference sequence). Trimming stripped 8 bases from V and 2 bases from J, with 9 bases between. The CDR3 DNA is TGTGCCAGCCTCGAAGGGACTAATGAAAAACTGTTTTTT. Translating gives CASLEGTNEKLFF. Variable domain in full (rest from reference TRBV27 and TRBJ1-4): EAQVTQNPRYLITVTGKKLTVTCSQNMNHEYMSWYRQDPGLGLRQIYYSMNVEVTDKGDVPEGYKVSRKEKRNFPLILESPSPNQTSLYFCASLEGTNEKLFFGSGTQLSVL.

The rearrangement uses TRBV6-1 and TRBJ2-6; no clear D. The CDR3 length is 15 residues. V was shortened by 6 bases and J by 1 base, with 10 bases between the two germline ends. Germline V lookup: CDR1 MNHNS, CDR2 SASEGT. CDR3 DNA: TGTGCCAGCAGGGCAGGTACTTCTGGGGCCAACGTCCTGACTTTC. It translates to CASRAGTSGANVLTF.

This clonotype was seen repeatedly, ten times or more. The DNA for the CDR3 is TGTGCCAGCAGCCACGACATCAGCTATGGCTACACCTTC. Protein product: CASSHDISYGYTF. The V call is TRBV5-5, the J call TRBJ1-2, with D hard to call. Trimming pared 4 bases from V and 4 bases from J, leaving 11 bases between. This CDR3 spans 13 amino acids. Germline-derived CDR1 and CDR2 are SGHKS and YYEKEE (reference sequence).

Ten or more counts support this clonotype. The genes are TRBV29-1 and TRBJ2-7; D unclear. There are 11 residues in the CDR3. Germline CDR1 SQVTM, CDR2 ANQGSEA. V shed 1 base and J shed 5 bases, with 6 bases lying between them. This CDR3 is CSVEGGDEQYF. DNA of the CDR3: TGCAGCGTTGAAGGGGGTGACGAGCAGTACTTC.

This clonotype was picked up a small number of times. The chain links TRBV27 to TRBJ2-1; D remains unclear. Per the germline V gene, CDR1 is MNHEY and CDR2 is SMNVEV (reference sequence). The germline V and J ends were trimmed by 4 bases and 6 bases, with 7 bases remaining between them. This CDR3 has 12 amino acids. CDR3 coding DNA: TGTGCCAGCAGTTCGGTAGGCAATGAGCAGTTCTTC. Amino acid sequence: CASSSVGNEQFF.

This clonotype was counted only a few times. The chain employs TRBV12-3 or TRBV12-4 and TRBJ2-3; no clear D gene. CDR3 size: 15 residues. The germline V and J ends were trimmed by 1 base and 1 base, with 9 bases remaining between them. Here the CDR3 DNA reads TGTGCCAGCAGTTTAGAGCACAGCCGCACAGATACGCAGTATTTT. Protein product: CASSLEHSRTDTQYF.